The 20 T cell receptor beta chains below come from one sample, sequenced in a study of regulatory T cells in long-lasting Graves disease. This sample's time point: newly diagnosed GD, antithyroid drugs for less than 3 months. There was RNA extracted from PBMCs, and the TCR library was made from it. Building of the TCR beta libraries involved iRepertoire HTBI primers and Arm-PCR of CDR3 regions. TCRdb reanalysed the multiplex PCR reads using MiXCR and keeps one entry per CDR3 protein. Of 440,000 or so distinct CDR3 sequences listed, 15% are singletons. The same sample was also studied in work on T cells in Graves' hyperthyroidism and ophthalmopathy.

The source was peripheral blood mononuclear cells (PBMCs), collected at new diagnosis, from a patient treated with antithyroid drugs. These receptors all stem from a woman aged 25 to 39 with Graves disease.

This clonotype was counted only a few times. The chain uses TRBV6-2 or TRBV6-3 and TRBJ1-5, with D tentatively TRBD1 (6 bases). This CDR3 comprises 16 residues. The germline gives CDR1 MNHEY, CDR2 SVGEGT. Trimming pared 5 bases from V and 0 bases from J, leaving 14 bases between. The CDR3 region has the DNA TGTGCCAGCAGTAAAGCTAGACAGGATAGCAATCAGCCCCAGCATTTT. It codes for CASSKARQDSNQPQHF.

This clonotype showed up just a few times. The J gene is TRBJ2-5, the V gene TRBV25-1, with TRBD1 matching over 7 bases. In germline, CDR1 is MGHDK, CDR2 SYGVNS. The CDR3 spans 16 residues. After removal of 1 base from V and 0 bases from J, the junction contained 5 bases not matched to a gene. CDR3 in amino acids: CASSELGRGYQETQYF. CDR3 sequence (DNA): TGTGCCAGCAGTGAATTGGGCAGGGGGTACCAAGAGACCCAGTACTTC.

The CDR3 DNA is TGCAGCGCGCCTAGCGGAACACAAGAGACCCAGTACTTC. It yields the protein CSAPSGTQETQYF. V is TRBV29-1 and J is TRBJ2-5; 7 bases align to TRBD2. J was trimmed by 2 bases and V by 7 bases; bases with no gene match: 7. From germline, CDR1 is SQVTM and CDR2 ANQGSEA. The CDR3 runs to 13 residues.

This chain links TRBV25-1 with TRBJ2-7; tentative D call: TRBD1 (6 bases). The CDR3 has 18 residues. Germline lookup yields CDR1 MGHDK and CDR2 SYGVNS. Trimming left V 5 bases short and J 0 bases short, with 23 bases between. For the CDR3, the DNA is TGTGCCAGCAGTTTGATATCCCCCCAGGGGCCTCTCTCCTACGAGCAGTACTTC. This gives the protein CASSLISPQGPLSYEQYF.

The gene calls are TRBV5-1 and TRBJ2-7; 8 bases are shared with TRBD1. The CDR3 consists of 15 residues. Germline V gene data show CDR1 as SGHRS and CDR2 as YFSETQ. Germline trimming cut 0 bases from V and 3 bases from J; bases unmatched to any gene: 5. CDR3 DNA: TGCGCCAGCAGCTTGGAGGGGACAGGTAACTACGAGCAGTACTTC. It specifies CASSLEGTGNYEQYF.

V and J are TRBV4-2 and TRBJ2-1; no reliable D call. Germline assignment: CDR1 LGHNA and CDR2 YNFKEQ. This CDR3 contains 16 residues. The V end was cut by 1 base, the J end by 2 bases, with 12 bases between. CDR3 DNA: TGTGCCAGCAGCCAAGGGTTCCTCATGGCCTACAATGAGCAGTTCTTC. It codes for CASSQGFLMAYNEQFF.

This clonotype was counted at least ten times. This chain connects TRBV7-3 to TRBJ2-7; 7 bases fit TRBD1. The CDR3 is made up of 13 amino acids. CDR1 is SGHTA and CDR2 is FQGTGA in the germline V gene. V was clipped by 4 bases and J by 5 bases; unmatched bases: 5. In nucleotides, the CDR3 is TGTGCCAGCAGCTCCAGACAGGGTAACGAGCAGTACTTC. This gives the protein CASSSRQGNEQYF.

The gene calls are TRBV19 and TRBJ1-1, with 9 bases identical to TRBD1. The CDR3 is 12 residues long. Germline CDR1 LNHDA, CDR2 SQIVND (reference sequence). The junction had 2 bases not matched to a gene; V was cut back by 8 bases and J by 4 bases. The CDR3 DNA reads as TGTGCCAGTGGACAGGGGATCACTGAAGCTTTCTTT. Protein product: CASGQGITEAFF.

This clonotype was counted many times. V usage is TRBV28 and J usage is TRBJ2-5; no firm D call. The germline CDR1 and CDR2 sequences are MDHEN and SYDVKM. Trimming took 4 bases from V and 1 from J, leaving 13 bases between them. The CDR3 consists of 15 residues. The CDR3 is CASSYVDWGQETQYF. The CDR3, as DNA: TGTGCCAGCAGTTACGTAGACTGGGGCCAAGAGACCCAGTACTTC. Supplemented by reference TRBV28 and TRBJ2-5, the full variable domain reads DVKVTQSSRYLVKRTGEKVFLECVQDMDHENMFWYRQDPGLGLRLIYFSYDVKMKEKGDIPEGYSVSREKKERFSLILESASTNQTSMYLCASSYVDWGQETQYFGPGTRLLVL.

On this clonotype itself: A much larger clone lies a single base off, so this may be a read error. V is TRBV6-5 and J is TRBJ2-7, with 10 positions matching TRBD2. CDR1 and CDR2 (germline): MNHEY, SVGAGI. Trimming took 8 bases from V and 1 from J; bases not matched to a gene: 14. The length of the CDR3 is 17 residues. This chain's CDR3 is CASGSITPGLASYEQYF. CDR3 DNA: TGTGCCAGCGGTTCGATAACGCCGGGACTAGCGTCCTACGAGCAGTACTTC.

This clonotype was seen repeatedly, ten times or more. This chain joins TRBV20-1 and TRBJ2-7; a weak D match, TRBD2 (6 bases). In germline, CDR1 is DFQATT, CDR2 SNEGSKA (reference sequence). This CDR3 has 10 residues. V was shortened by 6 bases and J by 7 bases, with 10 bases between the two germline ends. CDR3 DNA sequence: TGCAGTGCCCCCGGAGGGGAGCAGTACTTC. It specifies CSAPGGEQYF.

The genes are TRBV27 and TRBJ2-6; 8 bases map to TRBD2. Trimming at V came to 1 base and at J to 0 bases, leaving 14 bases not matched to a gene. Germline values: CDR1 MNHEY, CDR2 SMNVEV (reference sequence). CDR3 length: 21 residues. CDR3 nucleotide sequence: TGTGCCAGCAGTTTATATCCCCAGGGTAGCGGGACTGGCTCTGGGGCCAACGTCCTGACTTTC. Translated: CASSLYPQGSGTGSGANVLTF. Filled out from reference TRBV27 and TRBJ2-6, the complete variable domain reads EAQVTQNPRYLITVTGKKLTVTCSQNMNHEYMSWYRQDPGLGLRQIYYSMNVEVTDKGDVPEGYKVSRKEKRNFPLILESPSPNQTSLYFCASSLYPQGSGTGSGANVLTFGAGSRLTVL.

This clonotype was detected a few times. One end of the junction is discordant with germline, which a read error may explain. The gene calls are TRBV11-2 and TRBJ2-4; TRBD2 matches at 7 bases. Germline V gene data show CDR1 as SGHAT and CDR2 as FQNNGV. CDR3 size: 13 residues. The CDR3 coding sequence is TGCGCCAGCAGCCGACCTACTAGCGCCCTTCAGTACTTC. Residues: CASSRPTSALQYF.

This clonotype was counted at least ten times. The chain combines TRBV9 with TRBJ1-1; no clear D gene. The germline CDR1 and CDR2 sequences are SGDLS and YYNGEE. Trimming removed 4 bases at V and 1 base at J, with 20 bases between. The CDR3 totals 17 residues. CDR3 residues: CASSPRSTSASNTEAFF. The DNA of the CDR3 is TGTGCCAGCAGCCCCCGATCGACCTCCGCTTCGAACACTGAAGCTTTCTTT.

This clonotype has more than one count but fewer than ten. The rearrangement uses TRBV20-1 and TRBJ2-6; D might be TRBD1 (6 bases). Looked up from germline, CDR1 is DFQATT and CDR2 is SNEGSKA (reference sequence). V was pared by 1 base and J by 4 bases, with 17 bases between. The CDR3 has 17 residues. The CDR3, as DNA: TGCAGTGCTAGAGCCCTCGAGGGGGTAGTCGGGGCCAACGTCCTGACTTTC. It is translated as CSARALEGVVGANVLTF.

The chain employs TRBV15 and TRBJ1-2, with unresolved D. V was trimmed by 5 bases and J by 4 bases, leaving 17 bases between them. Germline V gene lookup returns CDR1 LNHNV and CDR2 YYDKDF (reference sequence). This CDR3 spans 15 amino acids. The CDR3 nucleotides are TGTGCCACCAGCGTCACTAGCGGGCCCTCCTATGGCTACACCTTC. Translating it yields CATSVTSGPSYGYTF.

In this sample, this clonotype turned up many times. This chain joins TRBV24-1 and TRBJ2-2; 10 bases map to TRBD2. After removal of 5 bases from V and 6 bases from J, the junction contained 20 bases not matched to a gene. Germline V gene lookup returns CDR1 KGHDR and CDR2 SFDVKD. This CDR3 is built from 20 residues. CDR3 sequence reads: CATSGDRDEKAGGLPGELFF. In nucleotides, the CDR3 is TGTGCCACCAGTGGAGACAGAGACGAAAAAGCGGGAGGGCTTCCCGGGGAGCTGTTTTTT.

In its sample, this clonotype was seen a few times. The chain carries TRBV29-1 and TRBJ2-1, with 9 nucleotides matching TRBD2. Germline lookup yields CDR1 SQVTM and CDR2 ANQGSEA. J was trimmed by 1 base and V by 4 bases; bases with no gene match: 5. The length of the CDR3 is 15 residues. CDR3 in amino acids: CSVGGGRESYNEQFF. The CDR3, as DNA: TGCAGCGTTGGAGGCGGGAGGGAGTCCTACAATGAGCAGTTCTTC.

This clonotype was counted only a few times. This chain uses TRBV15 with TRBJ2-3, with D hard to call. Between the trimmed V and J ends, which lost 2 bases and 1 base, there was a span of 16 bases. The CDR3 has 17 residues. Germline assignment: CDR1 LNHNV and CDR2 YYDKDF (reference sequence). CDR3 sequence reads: CATSRPPRAVGTDTQYF. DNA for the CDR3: TGTGCCACCAGCAGACCGCCTCGGGCTGTCGGCACAGATACGCAGTATTTT.

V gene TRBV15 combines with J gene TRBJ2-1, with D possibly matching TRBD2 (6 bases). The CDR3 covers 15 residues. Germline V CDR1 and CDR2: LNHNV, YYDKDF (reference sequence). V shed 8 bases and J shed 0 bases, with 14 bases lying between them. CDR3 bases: TGTGCCACCCGGGAGAGACTGAGCTCCTACAATGAGCAGTTCTTC. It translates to CATRERLSSYNEQFF.